Listed here are 24 T cell receptor beta chains from one sample, sequenced in a study of T cells in Graves' hyperthyroidism and ophthalmopathy. TCR beta CDR3 regions were amplified from RNA transcripts. Carried out on the TCR CDR3, a first-round RT-PCR used the HTBI primer set. TCRdb ran MiXCR on the multiplex PCR reads and lists one entry per CDR3 protein. The sample shows about 640,000 distinct CDR3 sequences, 20% to 25% of them seen only once. Sequenced sample: blood. These receptors all stem from a man aged 25 to 40 with Graves' ophthalmopathy.

The J gene is TRBJ2-2, the V gene TRBV12-3 or TRBV12-4, with D perhaps TRBD2 (6 bases). The V gene lost 5 bases and the J gene lost 11 bases, with 12 bases spanning the gap. The CDR3 loop spans 12 amino acids. The CDR3 region has the DNA TGTGCCAGCAGTCCGGAGGGGTACGAGCTGTTTTTT. Encoded protein: CASSPEGYELFF.

This chain connects TRBV9 to TRBJ1-3; no definite D call. V was pared by 5 bases and J by 0 bases, with 9 bases between. CDR3 size: 14 residues. Germline lookup yields CDR1 SGDLS and CDR2 YYNGEE. The CDR3 nucleotides are TGTGCCAGCAGTGGAGACAACTCTGGAAACACCATATATTTT. It translates to CASSGDNSGNTIYF.

The rearrangement uses TRBV30 and TRBJ2-2, with 14 bases matching TRBD2. Germline assignment: CDR1 GTSNPN and CDR2 SVGIG (reference sequence). This CDR3 region has 14 residues. The ends lost 8 bases at V and 1 base at J; junction bases unmatched: 0. The CDR3 DNA is TGTGCCGGACTAGCGGGAGGGAACACCGGGGAGCTGTTTTTT. It translates to CAGLAGGNTGELFF.

V usage is TRBV4-1 and J usage is TRBJ1-5; no firm D call. The CDR3 is 17 amino acids. V was cut by 0 bases and J by 7 bases, with 19 bases left in between. Germline lookup yields CDR1 MGHRA and CDR2 YSYEKL. This chain's CDR3 is CASSQDWARQGGQPQHF. The CDR3 DNA reads TGCGCCAGCAGCCAAGATTGGGCGCGACAAGGCGGCCAGCCCCAGCATTTT.

This clonotype was seen only a few times. The genes are TRBV2 and TRBJ2-4; maybe TRBD1 (6 bases). CDR1 and CDR2 (germline): SNHLY, FYNNEI. V lost 7 bases and J 2 bases, leaving 15 bases between the germline ends. This CDR3 region has 15 residues. CDR3 sequence (DNA): TGTGCCAGCAATTACAGGGAGTTGACCAAAAACATTCAGTACTTC. This codes for CASNYRELTKNIQYF.

The chain joins TRBV3-1 to TRBJ2-3, with a tentative D call TRBD2 (6 bases). Looked up from germline, CDR1 is LGHDT and CDR2 is YNNKEL (reference sequence). The V gene lost 1 base and the J gene lost 3 bases, with 17 bases spanning the gap. CDR3 length equals 17 residues. The CDR3 nucleotides read TGTGCCAGCAGCCAAGCAGTGGCTAGCGCCGATACAGATACGCAGTATTTT. It encodes CASSQAVASADTDTQYF.

V usage is TRBV6-2 or TRBV6-3 and J usage is TRBJ2-3, with 9 bases matching TRBD2. V lost 6 bases and J lost 1; bases outside the gene matches: 5. Germline V gives CDR1 MNHEY, CDR2 SVGEGT. This CDR3 has 15 amino acids. In DNA form, the CDR3 reads TGTGCCAGCAGCCCCCTAGCGGGACGCACAGATACGCAGTATTTT. This translates into CASSPLAGRTDTQYF.

This clonotype has more than one count but fewer than ten. The chain couples TRBV6-1 to TRBJ2-3; 10 bases are shared with TRBD2. The CDR3 sequence is 16 residues long. Germline values: CDR1 MNHNS, CDR2 SASEGT. Losses at the gene ends were 5 bases for V and 6 bases for J; bases not matched to a gene: 11. The CDR3 spells CASSPELAGLSDTQYF. The CDR3 DNA follows: TGTGCCAGCAGTCCAGAACTAGCGGGGCTGTCGGATACGCAGTATTTT.

V gene TRBV29-1 combines with J gene TRBJ1-5; D remains unclear. The germline V gene has CDR1 SQVTM and CDR2 ANQGSEA. The CDR3 has 13 amino acids. With 6 bases removed from V and 1 base from J, the gap between germline ends came to 10 bases. This CDR3 is CSVADWSNQPQHF. CDR3 DNA: TGCAGCGTAGCGGACTGGAGCAATCAGCCCCAGCATTTT.

On this clonotype itself: Since a much larger clone is just one base distant, this may be a read error. V is TRBV18 and J is TRBJ2-1; 8 positions match TRBD2. CDR1 and CDR2 from the germline V gene are KGHSH and LQKENI. This CDR3 comprises 14 residues. The ends lost 6 bases at V and 5 bases at J; junction bases unmatched: 6. CDR3 nucleotide sequence: TGTGCCAGCTCGGGACTAGAGGGAAACAATGAGCAGTTCTTC. This sequence encodes CASSGLEGNNEQFF.

This clonotype was observed at least ten times. The chain is built from TRBV12-3 or TRBV12-4 and TRBJ1-2; 7 bases are a match to TRBD1. V trimming: 0 bases; J trimming: 4 bases; junction bases outside the gene matches: 2. The CDR3 consists of 14 residues. The CDR3 DNA reads TGTGCCAGCAGTTTAGCTCGGACAGGCTATGGCTACACCTTC. Protein product: CASSLARTGYGYTF.

The chain couples TRBV5-4 to TRBJ2-1, with TRBD2 as a possible D gene (5 bases). CDR3 length: 14 amino acids. V lost 0 bases, J lost 10 bases, and 14 bases lay in between. Germline loops: CDR1 SGHNT, CDR2 YYREEE (reference sequence). Here the CDR3 reads CASSLEASSEEQFF. In DNA, the CDR3 is TGTGCCAGCAGCTTGGAGGCTAGCTCAGAGGAGCAGTTCTTC. The full variable domain, rest sourced from reference TRBV5-4 and TRBJ2-1, is ETGVTQSPTHLIKTRGQQVTLRCSSQSGHNTVSWYQQALGQGPQFIFQYYREEENGRGNFPPRFSGLQFPNYSSELNVNALELDDSALYLCASSLEASSEEQFFGPGTRLTVL.

The sample holds one count of this clonotype. This sequence joins TRBV6-5 and TRBJ2-3; D not certain. Germline CDR1 is MNHEY and CDR2 is SVGAGI. This CDR3 has 15 residues. V lost 0 bases to trimming and J lost 6 bases, with 13 bases between them. The CDR3 loop reads CASSYSPSALDTQYF. CDR3 DNA: TGTGCCAGCAGTTACTCCCCCTCCGCCCTGGATACGCAGTATTTT.

V usage is TRBV10-3 and J usage is TRBJ2-7; D unclear. V was pared by 0 bases and J by 2 bases, with 8 bases between. Per the germline V gene, CDR1 is ENHRY and CDR2 is SYGVKD. The CDR3 runs 14 residues. The CDR3 nucleotides read TGTGCCATCAGTGAGTCCCCCGGAACCTACGAGCAGTACTTC. Translated, it gives CAISESPGTYEQYF.

CDR3 coding DNA: TGTGCCAGCAGCTCGACAGGGAGGAACACCGGGGAGCTGTTTTTT. The encoded protein is CASSSTGRNTGELFF. This rearrangement joins TRBV7-2 to TRBJ2-2; 7 positions agree with TRBD1. CDR1 and CDR2 from the germline V gene are SGHTA and FQGNSA. Unmatched junction bases numbered 3, after V lost 4 bases and J lost 1 base. This CDR3 comprises 15 residues.

This clonotype has a count of ten or more. V is TRBV12-3 or TRBV12-4 and J is TRBJ2-5, with a possible D match to TRBD2 (6 bases). Trimming removed 6 bases from V and 3 bases from J, with 11 bases in between. The CDR3 covers 13 residues. This chain's CDR3 is CASRIGSEETQYF. CDR3 nucleotide sequence: TGTGCCAGCAGGATCGGGAGCGAAGAGACCCAGTACTTC.

This clonotype was detected only a few times. This chain connects TRBV28 to TRBJ2-2; 13 bases fit TRBD2. This CDR3 has 16 amino acids. Germline assignment: CDR1 MDHEN and CDR2 SYDVKM. After removal of 6 bases from V and 7 bases from J, the junction contained 8 bases not matched to a gene. CDR3 protein: CASSPGLAGVVGELFF. The CDR3 DNA reads TGTGCCAGCAGCCCTGGACTAGCGGGAGTGGTCGGGGAGCTGTTTTTT.

This sequence joins TRBV24-1 and TRBJ1-6; D ambiguous. CDR1 KGHDR and CDR2 SFDVKD come from the germline V gene. Deletions cut 0 bases from V and 3 bases from J, with 11 bases between. The CDR3 loop spans 17 amino acids. CDR3 amino acids: CATSDLHSALYNSPLHF. The CDR3 region has the DNA TGTGCCACCAGTGATTTGCATTCGGCGCTCTATAATTCACCCCTCCACTTT.

This clonotype was recorded a few times. DNA for the CDR3: TGCAGTGCCGTTAGGACAGAGATGAACACTGAAGCTTTCTTT. Translated: CSAVRTEMNTEAFF. J is TRBJ1-1 and V is TRBV20-1; possible D gene TRBD1, 6 bases. The CDR3 length is 14 residues. The V gene's germline CDR1 is DFQATT and CDR2 SNEGSKA (reference sequence). V dropped 6 bases and J dropped 0 bases, with 14 bases sitting between them.

This chain links TRBV6-2 or TRBV6-3 with TRBJ2-5; maybe TRBD2 (5 bases). Trimming pared 5 bases from V and 3 bases from J, leaving 10 bases between. Germline V CDR1 and CDR2: MNHEY, SVGEGT. The length of the CDR3 is 13 residues. CDR3 in amino acids: CASSTGNEETQYF. Written as DNA, the CDR3 is TGTGCCAGCAGTACGGGGAACGAAGAGACCCAGTACTTC.

This clonotype was counted many times. CDR3 sequence: CASSPDRGLLSYGYTF. The CDR3, as DNA: TGTGCCAGCAGTCCTGACAGGGGGCTTTTGTCGTATGGCTACACCTTC. The chain joins TRBV28 to TRBJ1-2; 10 bases fit TRBD1. V shed 5 bases and J 5 bases; nucleotides not matched to a gene: 11. Per germline, CDR1 MDHEN and CDR2 SYDVKM. The CDR3 sequence is 16 residues long.

This clonotype was detected a few times. The chain is built from TRBV27 and TRBJ1-1; 7 nucleotides match TRBD1. The CDR3 loop spans 13 amino acids. CDR1 is MNHEY and CDR2 is SMNVEV in the germline V gene (reference sequence). V lost 6 bases and J lost 3; bases outside the gene matches: 4. CDR3 in amino acids: CASRGGTDTEAFF. The CDR3 DNA reads as TGTGCCAGCAGGGGGGGGACAGACACTGAAGCTTTCTTT.

This clonotype was counted many times. The rearrangement links TRBV18 to TRBJ1-4, with D possibly TRBD1 on 5 matching bases. Germline V gene lookup returns CDR1 KGHSH and CDR2 LQKENI. This CDR3 contains 15 residues. With 5 bases removed from V and 0 bases from J, the gap between germline ends came to 10 bases. CDR3 coding DNA: TGTGCCAGCTCATTACAGGATGCAACTAATGAAAAACTGTTTTTT. Its translation: CASSLQDATNEKLFF.

The DNA of the CDR3 is TGCAGTGCTAGCCCCAAGGGACAGATTTTTTACACTGAAGCTTTCTTT. Its translation is CSASPKGQIFYTEAFF. This chain connects TRBV20-1 to TRBJ1-1; 7 nucleotides line up with TRBD1. Germline V lookup: CDR1 DFQATT, CDR2 SNEGSKA (reference sequence). Germline trimming cut 3 bases from V and 3 bases from J; bases unmatched to any gene: 13. CDR3 length: 16 amino acids.